A selection of T cell receptor beta chains follows, all from one sample in a study of T cell changes during pregnancy in multiple sclerosis. TCRdb's table, derived via immunoSEQ multiplex PCR, lists solely in-frame clones and lacks some. The repertoire consists of tens of thousands of clones, with 85% to 95% occurring once and the leading ten covering about 1.8%. Specimen: peripheral blood, collected after pregnancy. All receptors come from a female donor with multiple sclerosis, enrolled in a pregnancy study. CDR3s include the opening cysteine and the closing phenylalanine or tryptophan. A D gene is named only where the DNA matches it firmly. Some rows have no size entry. The others give once, few or many, or a class for an expanded clone.

size,D,J,V,DNA,CDR3
NA,NA,TRBJ1-2,TRBV9,TGTGCCAGCAGCGTTTCAGGGCAGGGCCTTTATGGCTACACCTTC,CASSVSGQGLYGYTF
NA,NA,TRBJ2-2,TRBV9,TGTGCCAGCAGCGTAGGGGTGGGCAACACCGGGGAGCTGTTTTTT,CASSVGVGNTGELFF
NA,NA,TRBJ2-7,TRBV27,TGTGCCAGCGGCCTAACAGCCTCCACGACCTACGAGCAGTACTTC,CASGLTASTTYEQYF
NA,NA,TRBJ2-1,TRBV9,TGTGCCAGCAGCCCCTTCGCCCGGGGTAGCTCCTACAATGAGCAGTTCTTC,CASSPFARGSSYNEQFF
NA,NA,TRBJ2-3,TRBV6-6,TGTGCCAGCAGGCCAGTATTAGGAGGTACAGATACGCAGTATTTT,CASRPVLGGTDTQYF
NA,NA,TRBJ2-3,TRBV7-9,TGTGCCAGCAGCTCCCAAACAGATACGCAGTATTTT,CASSSQTDTQYF
NA,TRBD1,TRBJ1-2,TRBV7-8,TGTGCCAGCAGCTTAGGGGGACAGGGAAAGGGCTACACCTTC,CASSLGGQGKGYTF
NA,TRBD1,TRBJ2-1,TRBV19,TGTGCCAGTAGTCCCCAGGACAGGGGGAGAAATGAGCAGTTCTTC,CASSPQDRGRNEQFF
NA,TRBD1,TRBJ1-4,TRBV25-1,TGTGCCAGCAGTGATCCACAGGGGCTTGGGAGTGAAAAACTGTTTTTT,CASSDPQGLGSEKLFF
NA,TRBD2,TRBJ2-1,TRBV11-2,TGTGCCAGCAGCATTAGCGGGAGTAATAGCAATGAGCAGTTCTTC,CASSISGSNSNEQFF
NA,NA,TRBJ2-1,TRBV5-4,TGTGCCAGCAGCAAAGACGGGAGTAACAACAATGAGCAGTTCTTC,CASSKDGSNNNEQFF
NA,TRBD2,TRBJ2-1,TRBV7-2,TGTGCCAGCGGAGACTTCGGGAGGAATGAGCAGTTCTTC,CASGDFGRNEQFF
NA,NA,TRBJ1-1,TRBV27,TGTGCCAGCAGTCCTACCCGGACTCGGGGGAACACTGAAGCTTTCTTT,CASSPTRTRGNTEAFF
NA,NA,TRBJ1-3,TRBV7-9,TGTGCCAGCAGCCCTCTAGAGTCTGGAAACACCATATATTTT,CASSPLESGNTIYF
NA,TRBD1,TRBJ2-1,TRBV10-3,TGTGCCATCAGTCCCGGGACAGGGGGCAATGAGCAGTTCTTC,CAISPGTGGNEQFF
once,TRBD2,TRBJ2-1,TRBV7-2,TGTGCCAGCAGCTTAAACTTTTTGCAGGCGGGAGGGCCGATTGAGCAGTTCTTC,CASSLNFLQAGGPIEQFF
NA,NA,TRBJ1-4,TRBV7-9,TGTGCCAGCAGCGCAATATCGGGTAATGAAAAACTGTTTTTT,CASSAISGNEKLFF
NA,NA,TRBJ2-4,TRBV28,TGTGCCAGCAGTATACAGTTAGCCAAAAACATTCAGTACTTC,CASSIQLAKNIQYF
NA,NA,TRBJ1-2,TRBV18,TGTGCCAGCTCAGGGCAGGGTGAGAGCTATGGCTACACCTTC,CASSGQGESYGYTF
once,NA,TRBJ1-4,TRBV29-1,TGCAGCGTTGAAGATCGGGGGGTTTCTGAAAAACTGTTTTTT,CSVEDRGVSEKLFF
medium-sized,TRBD2,TRBJ2-7,TRBV7-9,TGTGCCAGCGAGCGGGAGAGGGAGCAGTACTTC,CASEREREQYF
NA,TRBD1,TRBJ1-2,TRBV28,TGTGCCAGCAGTTTGATTACCGGGACAGAGATAAACTATGGCTACACCTTC,CASSLITGTEINYGYTF
NA,TRBD1,TRBJ2-7,TRBV2,TGTGCCAGCAGCCGGGACAGCTGGAGCGAGCAGTACTTC,CASSRDSWSEQYF
NA,NA,TRBJ2-1,TRBV29-1,TGCAGCGTTGTCGGCGGGACTGGACAAAAGAGCTCCTACAATGAGCAGTTCTTC,CSVVGGTGQKSSYNEQFF
NA,NA,TRBJ1-4,TRBV19,TGTGCCAATACCCACGGGGGTATTAATGAAAAACTGTTTTTT,CANTHGGINEKLFF
NA,NA,TRBJ2-1,TRBV7-2,TGTGCCAGCAGCTCCCGACTGTTAGAAAATGAGCAGTTCTTC,CASSSRLLENEQFF
once,TRBD1,TRBJ1-1,TRBV5-1,TGCGCCAGCAGCTTGGCGGGACAGGGAGGCGGCACTGAAGCTTTCTTT,CASSLAGQGGGTEAFF
NA,TRBD1,TRBJ2-5,TRBV12-5,TGTGCTAGTTCCCCAAACAGGGGGCGCGGAGAGACCCAGTACTTC,CASSPNRGRGETQYF
NA,TRBD2,TRBJ2-1,TRBV20-1,TGCACCAGCGGGAGTACGAATGAGCAGTTCTTC,CTSGSTNEQFF
NA,NA,TRBJ1-4,TRBV7-2,TGTGCCAGCAGCCGAGGGGGAATCGCCGAAAAACTGTTTTTT,CASSRGGIAEKLFF
NA,TRBD1,TRBJ2-3,TRBV6-5,TGTGCCAGCATGGGGACAGGGGTTAAAGATACGCAGTATTTT,CASMGTGVKDTQYF
once,NA,TRBJ2-7,TRBV5-1,TGCGCCAGCAGCTTGGTGAGACAGCCCTACGAGCAGTACTTC,CASSLVRQPYEQYF
few,TRBD1,TRBJ2-6,TRBV4-2,TGTGCCAGCAGCCAAGATTTGGCAGGGGGCTTTGGGGCCAACGTCCTGACTTTC,CASSQDLAGGFGANVLTF
NA,TRBD2,TRBJ2-1,TRBV19,TGTGCCAGTAGTGTAGCGGGAGGGCCGCTCTACAATGAGCAGTTCTTC,CASSVAGGPLYNEQFF
NA,NA,TRBJ1-2,TRBV13,TGTGCCAGCAGGAGACGGACAGCAACTAACTATGGCTACACCTTC,CASRRRTATNYGYTF
NA,TRBD1,TRBJ1-5,TRBV19,TGTGCCAGTAGTGGACAGGAGAGCAATCAGCCCCAGCATTTT,CASSGQESNQPQHF
NA,TRBD1,TRBJ2-7,TRBV11-1,TGTGCCAGCAGCCTGGGACAGGGACCCTACGAGCAGTACTTC,CASSLGQGPYEQYF
NA,NA,TRBJ2-1,TRBV5-1,TGCGCCAGCAGCTTGGCAGCAGGCTACAATGAGCAGTTCTTC,CASSLAAGYNEQFF
NA,NA,TRBJ2-3,TRBV2,TGTGCCAGCAGCGTGAATGGTCGGGATACGCAGTATTTT,CASSVNGRDTQYF
once,TRBD2,TRBJ2-7,TRBV7-6,TGTGCCAGCAGCTTAGGGGGGGGTCGGGACGAGCAGTACTTC,CASSLGGGRDEQYF
NA,TRBD2,TRBJ2-1,TRBV5-1,TGCGCCAGCAGCTTGACTAGCGGGACCTATGAGCAGTTCTTC,CASSLTSGTYEQFF
NA,NA,TRBJ2-3,TRBV6-1,TGTGCCAGCAGTGAAGCACACGGGTGGTCAGATACGCAGTATTTT,CASSEAHGWSDTQYF
NA,NA,TRBJ1-3,TRBV4-3,TGCGCCAGCAGCCAAGATAGTGATACGAACACCATATATTTT,CASSQDSDTNTIYF
NA,TRBD1,TRBJ1-1,TRBV4-3,TGCGCCAGCAGCCAAGACGGGACAGCCACTGAAGCTTTCTTT,CASSQDGTATEAFF
NA,NA,TRBJ2-1,TRBV10-3,TGTGCCATCAGTGCGGGCGGGATCGGGAGCTCCTACAATGAGCAGTTCTTC,CAISAGGIGSSYNEQFF
NA,NA,TRBJ2-7,TRBV27,TGTGCCAGCAGCTTACAGGGAAGGGGATACGAGCAGTACTTC,CASSLQGRGYEQYF
NA,NA,TRBJ2-1,TRBV11-2,TGTGCCAGCAGCCCGCACCCGCAAAGAGGGCAGCGCGACAATGAGCAGTTCTTC,CASSPHPQRGQRDNEQFF
once,TRBD1,TRBJ2-7,TRBV19,TGTGCCAGTAGTATGGACAGGGGGCCCTACGAGCAGTACTTC,CASSMDRGPYEQYF
NA,TRBD2,TRBJ2-2,TRBV28,TGTGCCAGCAGTTCTCCCCTCGGACTAGCGGGGGCCGGGGAGCTGTTTTTT,CASSSPLGLAGAGELFF
few,NA,TRBJ1-4,TRBV9,TGTGCCAGCAGCCATGGGGACGGGAGGATCTCTACAACTAATGAAAAACTGTTTTTT,CASSHGDGRISTTNEKLFF
NA,NA,TRBJ2-7,TRBV7-9,TGTGCCAGCAGCTTAGGGGGGGGGCGCGAGCAGTACTTC,CASSLGGGREQYF
once,TRBD1,TRBJ2-7,TRBV5-1,TGCGCCAGCAGCTTGACCCCGGGACAGGGGAGATCCGAGCAGTACTTC,CASSLTPGQGRSEQYF
NA,NA,TRBJ2-1,TRBV10-3,TGTGCCATCAGTGAGTCGGGTAGCGGACCCACCTATGAGCAGTTCTTC,CAISESGSGPTYEQFF
once,TRBD1,TRBJ1-3,TRBV15,TGTGCCACCAGCAGGACAGGGCAGAGCTCTGGAAACACCATATATTTT,CATSRTGQSSGNTIYF
NA,NA,TRBJ2-2,TRBV5-6,TGTGCCAGCAGCTGGGCCCTTGGGTGGACCGGGGAGCTGTTTTTT,CASSWALGWTGELFF
once,NA,TRBJ2-3,TRBV7-3,TGTGCCAGCAGCTTAATAGTCGGGGCAGATACGCAGTATTTT,CASSLIVGADTQYF
once,NA,TRBJ2-6,TRBV5-4,TGTGCCAGCAGCTTGGCAGGAACGTCTGGGGCCAACGTCCTGACTTTC,CASSLAGTSGANVLTF
NA,TRBD2,TRBJ2-1,TRBV7-2,TGTGCCAGCAGCTTAGACGGGCTAGCGGGTTACAATGAGCAGTTCTTC,CASSLDGLAGYNEQFF
NA,NA,TRBJ2-3,TRBV7-9,TGTGCCAGCAGTAATACCAGACTAATTTCAGATACGCAGTATTTT,CASSNTRLISDTQYF
NA,NA,TRBJ1-4,TRBV6-1,TGTGCCAGCAGTGAAAGTGGGGGCGCGGGTTGGGAAAAACTGTTTTTT,CASSESGGAGWEKLFF